This TCR beta chain was profiled in a study of blood T cell repertoires in COVID-19 (dated by TCRdb to the early 2020s). Looking at the study overall: Collaborator samples came from the United States, Italy and Spain and covered acute and convalescent phases of COVID-19. The prospective study material was composed of cDNA or gDNA derived from T cells, B-cell-depleted T cells, or PBMCs. Deeply sampled blood TCRbeta repertoires from subjects exposed to, actively infected with, or recovered from COVID-19 were included in the dataset. A freely available public database, intended as a resource for researchers studying the immune response to SARS-CoV-2, is where the repertoires were released. Samples came from the ongoing ImmuneRACE study (first 160 participants) plus 1,254 subjects from 6 global collaborators. A de-identified subject ID, COVID-19 status, age in years and sex were almost always included in the sample metadata. Where available, HLA class I and class II types were obtained from metadata supplied by the sample provider rather than from assay-based typing.

The immunoSEQ Assay, a bias-controlled multiplex PCR, was used to amplify TCRbeta CDR3 regions from genomic DNA. The study's own analysis went as follows. The number of nucleated cells in each sample was estimated from the amplification of reference gene primers within the assay. To quantify the absolute abundance of each unique TCRbeta CDR3 rearrangement, sequence reads were collapsed and filtered. Productive Simpson clonality was computed per sample as the square root of Simpson's diversity index over productive rearrangements. TCRdb carries this immuneACCESS record with in-frame sequences only. Its versions omit some clonotypes, under half of them owing to an unresolved V gene in the studies checked, with the rest unexplained. V and J calls and clone size are those listed in that table; D and trimming were worked out from the DNA. This sample is represented by approximately 240,000 clones; 70% to 90% of them were singletons. The ten largest clones represent over 2.5% of the sample.

Another Seattle source contributed samples from volunteer blood donors who had recovered from COVID-19. Whole blood was collected in K2EDTA tubes by collaborating institutions according to the institutions' own protocols. For TCRbeta analysis, collaborators shipped samples in one of three forms: frozen whole blood, isolated PBMCs, or DNA extracted from either of those sample types. Beyond this particular receptor, the publication reports: The amount of clinical and demographic metadata varied by source and participant and was provided uncurated.

As regards this clone: The target of this receptor is not known. No qualities accompany the bases; no much larger clone lies one base away.

Sequences were obtained from peripheral blood. This TCR derives from a man aged 45 to 65 who had recovered from COVID-19.

The DNA sequence reads TGTGCCAGCTCACCGGGTAGACAGGGGGTGGGAGATACGCAGTATTTT. Its protein product is CASSPGRQGVGDTQYF. This chain is built from TRBV18 and TRBJ2-3, with 9 bases in between that match TRBD1. The germline V and J ends show losses of 3 bases and 5 bases respectively, and no gene match explains 9 bases of the junction. Sequences KGHSH (CDR1) and LQKENI (CDR2) are obtained from the germline V gene. Counted from cysteine to phenylalanine, this CDR3 has 16 amino acids. The kept DNA is CDR3 alone, 48 bases in frame from the first base.